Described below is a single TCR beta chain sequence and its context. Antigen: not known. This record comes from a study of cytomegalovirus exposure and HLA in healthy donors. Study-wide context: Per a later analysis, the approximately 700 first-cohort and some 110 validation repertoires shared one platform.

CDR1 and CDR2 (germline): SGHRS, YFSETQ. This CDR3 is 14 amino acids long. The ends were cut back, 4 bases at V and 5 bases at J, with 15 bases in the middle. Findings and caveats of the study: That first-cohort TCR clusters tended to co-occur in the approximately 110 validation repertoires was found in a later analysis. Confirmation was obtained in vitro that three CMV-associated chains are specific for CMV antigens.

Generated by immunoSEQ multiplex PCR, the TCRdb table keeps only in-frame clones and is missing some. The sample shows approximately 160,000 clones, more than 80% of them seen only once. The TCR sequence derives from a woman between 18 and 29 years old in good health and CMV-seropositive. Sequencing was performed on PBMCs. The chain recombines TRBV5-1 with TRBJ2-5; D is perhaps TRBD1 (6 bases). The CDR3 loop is CASSRDNTKETQYF. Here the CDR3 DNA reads TGCGCCAGCAGCCGGGACAACACGAAGGAGACCCAGTACTTC. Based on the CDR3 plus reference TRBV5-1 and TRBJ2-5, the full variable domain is KAGVTQTPRYLIKTRGQQVTLSCSPISGHRSVSWYQQTPGQGLQFLFEYFSETQRNKGNFPGRFSGRQFSNSRSEMNVSTLELGDSALYLCASSRDNTKETQYFGPGTRLLVL.